The next 7 T cell receptor beta chains were all read from a single sample in a study of T cells after posttransplantation cyclophosphamide. Sequencing was performed with immunoSEQ multiplex PCR; in TCRdb, only in-frame clones are kept and a portion is missing. There are roughly 32,000 clones in the sample; 85% to 95% occur only once, and less than 0.25% lies in the top ten. Cells defined as naive were viable CD3+CD4+ or CD3+CD8+ and CCR7+CD45RA+CD45RO-CD95-CD27+CD28+. Sequencing was carried out using naive CD4+ T cells sorted from PBMCs. The receptors shown here come from a woman aged 55-70 years in good health, CMV-negative, and a related stem cell transplant donor.

The rearrangement joins TRBV7-8 to TRBJ2-3, with D perhaps matching TRBD2 (6 bases). The CDR3 is 16 residues long. The V and J ends lost 8 bases and 2 bases respectively, with 20 bases between them. The germline CDR1 and CDR2 sequences are SGHVS and FQNEAQ. CDR3 region: CASERGLGPLTDTQYF. For the CDR3, the DNA is TGTGCCAGCGAAAGGGGACTCGGTCCTCTCACAGATACGCAGTATTTT. Combining the CDR3 with reference TRBV7-8 and TRBJ2-3 gives the whole variable domain GAGVSQSPRYKVAKRGQDVALRCDPISGHVSLFWYQQALGQGPEFLTYFQNEAQLDKSGLPSDRFFAERPEGSVSTLKIQRTQQEDSAVYLCASERGLGPLTDTQYFGPGTRLTVL.

The V gene is TRBV19, the J gene TRBJ1-1; 8 bases line up with TRBD1. V dropped 7 bases and J dropped 1; count of bases not matched to a gene: 5. The CDR3 runs 14 residues. CDR1 is LNHDA, CDR2 SQIVND, per germline (reference sequence). CDR3 sequence: CASIRTGKNTEAFF. In DNA, the CDR3 is TGTGCCAGTATTCGGACAGGGAAGAACACTGAAGCTTTCTTT.

The chain couples TRBV4-1 to TRBJ2-3, with 7 bases fitting TRBD2. Germline V lookup: CDR1 MGHRA, CDR2 YSYEKL. Trimming cost V 0 bases and J 5 bases; bases outside gene matches: 8. The CDR3 runs to 16 residues. CDR3 sequence (DNA): TGCGCCAGCAGCCAAGATGGAGCGGGGTGGAAAGATACGCAGTATTTT. It specifies CASSQDGAGWKDTQYF.

The rearrangement joins TRBV5-1 to TRBJ2-3; tentative D call: TRBD2 (6 bases). V shed 2 bases and J shed 5 bases, with 9 bases lying between them. Germline CDR1 is SGHRS and CDR2 is YFSETQ. The CDR3 totals 13 residues. CDR3 nucleotides: TGCGCCAGCAGCTTAACGGGGGAAGATACGCAGTATTTT. It translates to CASSLTGEDTQYF.

The chain is built from TRBV2 and TRBJ1-1; tentative D call: TRBD1 (5 bases). The CDR3 is 13 amino acids. Germline values: CDR1 SNHLY, CDR2 FYNNEI. V shed 3 bases and J shed 5 bases, with 10 bases lying between them. The CDR3 nucleotides read TGTGCCAGCAGTGATCAGGGACTAACTGAAGCTTTCTTT. As protein: CASSDQGLTEAFF.

The chain couples TRBV11-1 to TRBJ2-3, with TRBD1 identical over 7 bases. Germline V lookup: CDR1 SGHAT, CDR2 FQDESV (reference sequence). The CDR3 has 17 amino acids. With 5 bases clipped from V and 0 bases from J, the junction kept 11 bases outside the gene matches. The DNA of the CDR3 is TGTGCCAGCAGCGAACAGGGGACAGCGCAAAGCACAGATACGCAGTATTTT. Translating gives CASSEQGTAQSTDTQYF.

The J gene is TRBJ2-7, the V gene TRBV6-5; 7 nucleotides line up with TRBD2. V shed 0 bases and J 6 bases; nucleotides not matched to a gene: 8. The CDR3 loop spans 15 amino acids. Germline-derived CDR1 and CDR2 are MNHEY and SVGAGI. The CDR3 region is CASSYSGTGGSEQYF. CDR3 DNA: TGTGCCAGCAGTTACTCCGGGACGGGGGGTTCCGAGCAGTACTTC.